This T cell receptor beta chain was documented in a study of blood T cell repertoires in COVID-19. Across the study: T cells, B-cell-depleted T cells, or PBMCs supplied cDNA or gDNA.

The length of the CDR3 is 15 residues. From germline, CDR1 is SNHLY and CDR2 FYNNEI. V lost 6 bases and J lost 2; bases outside the gene matches: 8. This clone was seen more than once but under ten times. Some clones are missing from TCRdb's copy, which holds only in-frame ones; the method was immunoSEQ multiplex PCR. The sample has a few hundred thousand clones, more than 85% seen once; the top ten hold approximately 2.6%. The material sequenced was peripheral blood. This TCR was recovered from a person aged 18 to 29 with COVID-19, enrolled during active disease. This chain links TRBV2 with TRBJ2-7; 9 nucleotides align to TRBD1. CDR3 sequence reads: CASSLGQGPPYEQYF. The CDR3 nucleotides read TGTGCCAGCAGCCTTGGACAGGGGCCCCCCTACGAGCAGTACTTC.